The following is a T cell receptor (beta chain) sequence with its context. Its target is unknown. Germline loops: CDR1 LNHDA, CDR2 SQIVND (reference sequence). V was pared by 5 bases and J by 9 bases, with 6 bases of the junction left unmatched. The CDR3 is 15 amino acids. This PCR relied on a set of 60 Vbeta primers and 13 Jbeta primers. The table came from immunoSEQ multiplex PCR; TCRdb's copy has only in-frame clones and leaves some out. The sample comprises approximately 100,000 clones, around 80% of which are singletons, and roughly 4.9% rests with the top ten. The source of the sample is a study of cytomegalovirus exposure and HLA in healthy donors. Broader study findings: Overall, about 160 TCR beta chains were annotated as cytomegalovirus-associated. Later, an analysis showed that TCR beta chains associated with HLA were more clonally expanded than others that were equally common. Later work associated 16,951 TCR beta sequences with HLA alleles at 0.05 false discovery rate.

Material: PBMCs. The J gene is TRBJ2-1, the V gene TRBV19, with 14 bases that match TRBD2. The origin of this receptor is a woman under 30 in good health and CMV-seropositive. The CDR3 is CASSATSGRAGEQFF. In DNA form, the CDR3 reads TGTGCCAGTAGTGCGACTAGCGGGAGGGCCGGTGAGCAGTTCTTC. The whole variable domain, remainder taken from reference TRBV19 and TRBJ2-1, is DGGITQSPKYLFRKEGQNVTLSCEQNLNHDAMYWYRQDPGQGLRLIYYSQIVNDFQKGDIAEGYSVSREKKESFPLTVTSAQKNPTAFYLCASSATSGRAGEQFFGPGTRLTVL.